The present TCR beta chain was sequenced within a study of monozygotic twins with inflammatory bowel disease. Study findings and constraints: It was observed that concordant and discordant twins did not differ in repertoire similarity, possibly given limited power.

Using the 5' RACE reads, TCRdb records one entry per CDR3 protein without DNA. The sample is made up of a few hundred thousand distinct CDR3 sequences, and the top ten hold 1.6% of it. Comments on this clonotype: Its target is unknown.

The CDR3 is made up of 15 amino acids. CDR1 is LNHDA, CDR2 SQIVND, per germline (reference sequence). The specimen was blood. This clonotype was obtained from a human donor with ulcerative colitis or Crohn's disease, or a healthy co-twin of an affected twin (not recorded which). This chain connects TRBV19 to TRBJ1-1; no DNA is available, so the TRBD1 call from TCRdb remains unchecked. CDR3 region: CASSMDRDRNTEAFF.